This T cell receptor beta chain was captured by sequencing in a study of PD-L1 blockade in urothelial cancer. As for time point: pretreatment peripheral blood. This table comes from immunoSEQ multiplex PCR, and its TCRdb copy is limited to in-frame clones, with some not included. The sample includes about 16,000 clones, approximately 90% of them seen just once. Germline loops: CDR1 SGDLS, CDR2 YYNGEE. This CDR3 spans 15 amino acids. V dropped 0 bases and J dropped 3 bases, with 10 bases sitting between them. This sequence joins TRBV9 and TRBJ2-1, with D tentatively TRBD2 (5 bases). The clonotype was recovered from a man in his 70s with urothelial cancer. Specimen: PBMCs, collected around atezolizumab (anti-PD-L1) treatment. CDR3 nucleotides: TGTGCCAGCAGCGTAGCTGTCGGGGACTACAATGAGCAGTTCTTC. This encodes CASSVAVGDYNEQFF.